One and the same sample provided the 8 T cell receptor beta chains below, sequenced in a study of T-cell reconstitution after alpha-beta-depleted transplantation in children. A library of TCRbeta sequences, prepared with unique molecular identifiers, was generated. TCRdb re-called the PCR reads with MiXCR, one entry per CDR3 protein. The profile shows 45,000 to 55,000 distinct CDR3 sequences, about 9% of them singletons. Sequencing was performed on PBMCs, mostly from graft donor cells, taken 60 days after TCRalphabeta/CD19-depleted stem cell transplant. The receptors derive from a male patient between 2 and 15 years old who had a stem cell transplant for chronic granulomatous disease, so the T cells may come from the graft donor.

This clonotype was counted ten times or more. J is TRBJ2-5 and V is TRBV20-1; a weak D match, TRBD2 (6 bases). CDR3 length: 11 amino acids. V was shortened by 7 bases and J by 2 bases, with 8 bases between the two germline ends. The germline CDR1 and CDR2 sequences are DFQATT and SNEGSKA (reference sequence). CDR3 region: CSGGEQETQYF. The CDR3 nucleotides read TGCAGTGGGGGGGAACAAGAGACCCAGTACTTC.

This clonotype was seen only a few times. The V gene is TRBV5-1, the J gene TRBJ1-1, with TRBD1 matching over 7 bases. The V gene's germline CDR1 is SGHRS and CDR2 YFSETQ. Trimming cost V 5 bases and J 1 base; bases outside gene matches: 11. The CDR3 length is 16 residues. DNA of the CDR3: TGCGCCAGCAGGGGGAACTTACAGGGGAGGAACACTGAAGCTTTCTTT. This sequence encodes CASRGNLQGRNTEAFF. Full variable domain (outside the CDR3, taken from reference TRBV5-1 and TRBJ1-1): KAGVTQTPRYLIKTRGQQVTLSCSPISGHRSVSWYQQTPGQGLQFLFEYFSETQRNKGNFPGRFSGRQFSNSRSEMNVSTLELGDSALYLCASRGNLQGRNTEAFFGQGTRLTVV.

At least ten counts were recorded for this clonotype. J is TRBJ2-7 and V is TRBV20-1, with D maybe TRBD2 (5 bases). CDR1 and CDR2 (germline): DFQATT, SNEGSKA (reference sequence). This CDR3 contains 13 residues. Deletions cut 6 bases from V and 3 bases from J, with 15 bases between. CDR3 loop: CSAHQTGVYEQYF. The CDR3 nucleotides are TGCAGTGCGCACCAAACCGGGGTCTACGAGCAGTACTTC.

Many counts were recorded for this clonotype. The rearrangement links TRBV7-3 to TRBJ2-5; D is perhaps TRBD1 (5 bases). CDR3 size: 14 residues. Between the trimmed V and J ends, which lost 6 bases and 2 bases, there was a span of 13 bases. The germline V gene has CDR1 SGHTA and CDR2 FQGTGA. CDR3 in amino acids: CASRGDSRQETQYF. CDR3 DNA: TGTGCCAGCAGGGGTGACAGTCGGCAAGAGACCCAGTACTTC.

This clonotype was recorded many times. The V and J genes are TRBV7-2 and TRBJ2-2; tentatively, D is TRBD1 or TRBD2 (5 bases each). The CDR3 extends over 18 amino acids. V lost 1 base to trimming and J lost 2 bases, with 17 bases between them. Germline CDR1 is SGHTA and CDR2 is FQGNSA. The CDR3 nucleotides read TGTGCCAGCAGCTTAGGAATCCTCACCGGGGCCAACACCGGGGAGCTGTTTTTT. Translating gives CASSLGILTGANTGELFF.

The V call is TRBV20-1, the J call TRBJ2-4; 10 positions agree with TRBD1. The CDR3 covers 15 residues. Germline CDR1 DFQATT, CDR2 SNEGSKA (reference sequence). J was trimmed by 0 bases and V by 5 bases; bases with no gene match: 4. CDR3 coding DNA: TGCAGTGCTGGAGGACAGGGGGTAGCCAAAAACATTCAGTACTTC. Protein sequence: CSAGGQGVAKNIQYF.

In its sample, this clonotype was seen many times. The V gene is TRBV7-9, the J gene TRBJ1-5; no clear D gene. This CDR3 contains 14 residues. The V gene lost 4 bases and the J gene lost 4 bases, with 11 bases spanning the gap. The germline CDR1 and CDR2 sequences are SEHNR and FQNEAQ (reference sequence). The CDR3 protein is CASSSKGRNQPQHF. The CDR3 bases are TGTGCCAGCAGCTCTAAGGGCAGGAATCAGCCCCAGCATTTT.

The CDR3 nucleotides are TGCAGTGCTTCGGACAGGGCTCCCTACGAGCAGTACTTC. As protein: CSASDRAPYEQYF. The chain is built from TRBV20-1 and TRBJ2-7, with 8 bases lining up with TRBD1. The CDR3 covers 13 residues. CDR1 is DFQATT, CDR2 SNEGSKA, per germline (reference sequence). V shed 5 bases and J 2 bases; nucleotides not matched to a gene: 5.